These 3 T cell receptor beta chains came from one sample sequenced in a study of blood T cells in healthy people across ages (dated by TCRdb to between 2015 and 2017). To prepare the library, 5' RACE was applied. TCRdb records Illumina HiSeq 2500 as the sequencer. The second PCR ran for roughly 7 to 11 cycles and used a J-beta primer mix along with a sample-barcoded 5' primer. TCRdb took the public reads, trimmed them with fastp at Q25, ran MiXCR for clone calling and kept in-frame beta chains. Duplicate CDR3 protein sequences are folded into a single record with the most common DNA and genes. Recorded for this sample are some 640,000 distinct CDR3 sequences; about 30% of them occurred a single time. Approximately 14% of the sample rests with the top ten. Sequenced: blood. The origin of the receptors is a woman aged 80 or over in good health.

This clonotype was seen more than once but under ten times. The chain recombines TRBV3-1 with TRBJ2-3; maybe TRBD2 (5 bases). The CDR3 runs 17 residues. V lost 0 bases and J 1 base, leaving 14 bases between the germline ends. Looked up from germline, CDR1 is LGHDT and CDR2 is YNNKEL (reference sequence). This CDR3 is CASSQDPLAAGTDTQYF. CDR3 in DNA: TGTGCCAGCAGCCAAGATCCCCTAGCAGCCGGCACAGATACGCAGTATTTT.

This clonotype has a count of ten or more. The V gene is TRBV9, the J gene TRBJ2-3; 7 positions agree with TRBD2. The CDR3 consists of 16 residues. Germline V gene lookup returns CDR1 SGDLS and CDR2 YYNGEE. The trim removed 4 bases at V and 0 bases at J, leaving 8 bases unmatched. CDR3 region: CASSTLSGASTDTQYF. The CDR3 DNA reads as TGTGCCAGCAGCACCCTCAGCGGGGCTAGCACAGATACGCAGTATTTT.

At least ten counts were recorded for this clonotype. The genes are TRBV7-2 and TRBJ1-2; no clear D. The CDR3 is made up of 15 amino acids. Germline lookup yields CDR1 SGHTA and CDR2 FQGNSA. V dropped 5 bases and J dropped 4 bases, with 17 bases sitting between them. CDR3 sequence: CASSRNSDTFYGYTF. CDR3 bases: TGTGCCAGCAGCCGGAACAGCGACACATTCTATGGCTACACCTTC.